This TCR beta chain appears in the sequencing data of a study of blood T cell repertoires in COVID-19 (dated by TCRdb to 2018 to 2021). Looking at the study overall: Collaborator samples came from the United States, Italy and Spain and covered acute and convalescent phases of COVID-19. Nearly every sample came with metadata listing a de-identified subject ID, COVID-19 status, age in years and sex. Where available, HLA class I and class II types were taken from metadata supplied by the sample provider and were not determined by assay-based typing. The repertoires were released in a freely available public database meant as a resource for research on the immune response to SARS-CoV-2. The samples were drawn from the first 160 participants of the ongoing ImmuneRACE study and from over 950 subjects provided by 6 global collaborators. The material from the prospective study consisted of cDNA or gDNA derived from T cells, B-cell-depleted T cells, or PBMCs. The dataset comprised deeply sampled blood TCRbeta repertoires from subjects exposed to, actively infected with, or recovered from COVID-19. Broader findings and caveats from the paper: The amount of clinical and demographic metadata varied by source and participant and was provided uncurated.

Each collaborating institution followed its own protocols to collect whole blood in K2EDTA tubes. Collaborator samples were shipped for TCRbeta analysis as frozen whole blood, isolated PBMCs, or DNA extracted from either sample type. TCRbeta CDR3 regions were amplified from genomic DNA using the immunoSEQ Assay, a bias-controlled multiplex PCR. Under the source paper's analysis protocol: The number of nucleated cells in each sample was estimated by amplification of reference gene primers within the assay. To quantify the absolute abundance of each unique TCRbeta CDR3 rearrangement, sequence reads were collapsed and filtered. Productive Simpson clonality was computed per sample as the square root of Simpson's diversity index over productive rearrangements. TCRdb's version of the immuneACCESS table is confined to in-frame rearrangements and falls short of the full clone set. An unresolved V gene accounts for under half of the shortfall where checked; the remainder is of unknown origin. Clone size and the V and J calls come from that table; the DNA yielded D and trimming. This sample lists 100,000 to 150,000 clones; approximately 89% were detected once. Clones ranked in the top ten supply over 9% of the sample.

This clone was counted once. This receptor's antigen is unknown. The input lacks base qualities; no much larger clone sits a single base away. Sequencing used peripheral blood. This receptor was identified in a man in his fifties or sixties with acute or convalescent COVID-19.

The bases are TGTGCCAGCAGCTCCGGGACAGTCTATGGCTACACCTTC. It codes for CASSSGTVYGYTF. The chain links TRBV7-2 with TRBJ1-2, and 7 junction bases match TRBD1. Including the terminal cysteine and phenylalanine, the CDR3 comprises 13 residues. Only CDR3 DNA is held: 39 bases, read in frame from base 1. Trimming removed 4 bases from V and 4 bases from J; the gene matches leave 3 bases unexplained. The germline V gene yields SGHTA for CDR1 and FQGNSA for CDR2.